The T cell receptor beta chain under discussion was sequenced for a study of blood T cell repertoires in COVID-19. Study-wide background: COVID-19 samples collected from the United States, Italy and Spain covered acute and convalescent phases. T cells, B-cell-depleted T cells, or PBMCs provided the cDNA or gDNA that served as material.

In the source study's methods: Reference gene primers were amplified, and this amplification served to estimate nucleated cell counts. The protocol was immunoSEQ multiplex PCR, while the TCRdb copy is restricted to in-frame clones and leaves out a portion. Clone size and the V and J calls come from that table; the DNA yielded D and trimming. The table has roughly 190,000 clones, around nine tenths seen once. This receptor was obtained from a man aged 40-50 years with active or convalescent COVID-19. Input material: peripheral blood.

The CDR3 DNA reads as TGTGCCAGCAGTCACCAGGGCTACGAGCAGTACTTC. It yields the protein CASSHQGYEQYF. The chain has TRBV6-2 or TRBV6-3 and TRBJ2-7, with D perhaps matching TRBD1 (5 bases). This CDR3 is built from 12 residues. Trimming pared 5 bases from V and 3 bases from J, leaving 8 bases between. In germline, CDR1 is MNHEY, CDR2 SVGEGT.